This T cell receptor beta chain was recorded in a study of human T cells and chemical hapten exposure. Time point in this sample: patch test 1, 2 weeks after DPC sensitization. Treatment here: therapeutic diphenylcyclopropenone sensitization with weekly scalp DPC. The CDR3 is 14 amino acids. V shed 4 bases and J shed 4 bases, with 11 bases lying between them. The V gene's germline CDR1 is SGHNT and CDR2 YYREEE (reference sequence). In its sample, this clonotype was seen a few times. TCRdb independently ran MiXCR on the RACE reads; one entry per CDR3 protein. The sample has 120,000 or so distinct CDR3 sequences, around 13% seen once.

The chain combines TRBV5-4 with TRBJ1-4; TRBD1 is a possible D gene (5 bases). The starting material was whole blood, obtained in connection with sensitization to the hapten diphenylcyclopropenone (DPC). The TCR was taken from a man in his late teens or twenties with alopecia areata. Some clones in this sample may be carry-over from other donors' samples. As DNA, the CDR3 is TGTGCCAGCAGCGGGGGACGGAGTAATGAAAAACTGTTTTTT. Translation gives CASSGGRSNEKLFF. The full variable domain, its missing parts supplied by reference TRBV5-4 and TRBJ1-4, is ETGVTQSPTHLIKTRGQQVTLRCSSQSGHNTVSWYQQALGQGPQFIFQYYREEENGRGNFPPRFSGLQFPNYSSELNVNALELDDSALYLCASSGGRSNEKLFFGSGTQLSVL.